A single sample gave rise to the 32 T cell receptor beta chains below, sequenced in a study of shared clonotypes between healthy human individuals. Sequenced by immunoSEQ multiplex PCR; TCRdb stores in-frame clones only, minus some. The repertoire has about 2.1 million clones, 80% to 95% of them found once; the top ten carry around 1.8%. Positively selected for CCR7, the CD45RO-negative cells used as naive CD8 cells excluded terminally differentiated effector memory CD45RA+ cells. The sequenced sample consisted of naive CD8+ T cells from PBMCs. Every receptor here comes from a man between 18 and 29 years old in good health. Some clones in this sample may be carry-over from other donors' samples.

The genes are TRBV5-8 and TRBJ2-3; 7 bases agree with TRBD2. Germline V lookup: CDR1 SGHTS, CDR2 YDEGEE. The junction had 5 bases not matched to a gene; V was cut back by 4 bases and J by 0 bases. This CDR3 has 15 amino acids. CDR3 region: CASSPLAYSTDTQYF. CDR3 bases: TGTGCCAGCAGCCCACTAGCGTATAGCACAGATACGCAGTATTTT.

The V and J genes are TRBV7-6 and TRBJ2-2; D is possibly TRBD1 (8 bases). Trimming pared 1 base from V and 5 bases from J, leaving 17 bases between. Germline V gives CDR1 SGHVS, CDR2 FNYEAQ. The CDR3 length is 17 residues. The CDR3 loop is CASSLDTDREGTGELFF. CDR3 coding DNA: TGTGCCAGCAGCTTAGACACGGACAGGGAGGGGACCGGGGAGCTGTTTTTT. Using reference TRBV7-6 and TRBJ2-2 for the parts outside the CDR3, the full variable domain is GAGVSQSPRYKVTKRGQDVALRCDPISGHVSLYWYRQALGQGPEFLTYFNYEAQQDKSGLPNDRFSAERPEGSISTLTIQRTEQRDSAMYRCASSLDTDREGTGELFFGEGSRLTVL.

V and J are TRBV7-3 and TRBJ2-5, with TRBD2 matching over 13 bases. Trimming removed 1 base from V and 5 bases from J; junction bases left unmatched: 7. This CDR3 is built from 17 residues. Germline values: CDR1 SGHTA, CDR2 FQGTGA. The CDR3 nucleotides are TGTGCCAGCAGCTTAAACGGACTAGCGGGAGAGGGGGAGACCCAGTACTTC. This encodes CASSLNGLAGEGETQYF.

The sample holds a few counts of this clone. The V and J genes are TRBV25-1 and TRBJ1-2; D might be TRBD1 (6 bases). The CDR3 spans 14 residues. V lost 7 bases and J 5 bases, leaving 17 bases between the germline ends. The germline gives CDR1 MGHDK, CDR2 SYGVNS. Here the CDR3 reads CASTSTGWGYGYTF. The CDR3, as DNA: TGTGCCAGCACCTCAACAGGGTGGGGGTATGGCTACACCTTC.

The V call is TRBV11-2, the J call TRBJ2-7, with D perhaps TRBD2 (5 bases). This CDR3 contains 13 residues. V was cut by 5 bases and J by 7 bases, with 15 bases left in between. Germline V gene lookup returns CDR1 SGHAT and CDR2 FQNNGV. CDR3 in amino acids: CASSPRVLREQYF. CDR3 bases: TGTGCCAGCAGCCCGAGGGTCCTTAGGGAGCAGTACTTC.

In its sample, this clone was seen once. The chain combines TRBV6-4 with TRBJ1-2, with D perhaps TRBD1 (5 bases). V dropped 6 bases and J dropped 0 bases, with 14 bases sitting between them. CDR1 and CDR2 from the germline V gene are MRHNA and SNTAGT. CDR3 length equals 15 residues. The chain's CDR3 is CASSPGAYTNYGYTF. Here the CDR3 DNA reads TGTGCCAGCAGCCCCGGGGCTTACACTAACTATGGCTACACCTTC.

There are a few counts of this clone. Other DNA sequences within the sample encode an identical CDR3. J is TRBJ2-7 and V is TRBV27, with D possibly being TRBD1 (5 bases). Germline V lookup: CDR1 MNHEY, CDR2 SMNVEV (reference sequence). The CDR3 runs to 13 residues. The V end was cut by 4 bases, the J end by 1 base, with 8 bases between. The chain's CDR3 is CASSWGRSYEQYF. The CDR3 bases are TGTGCCAGCAGTTGGGGCAGGTCCTACGAGCAGTACTTC.

The chain recombines TRBV29-1 with TRBJ1-2, with D maybe TRBD1 (5 bases). Trimming pared 7 bases from V and 4 bases from J, leaving 13 bases between. The germline V gene has CDR1 SQVTM and CDR2 ANQGSEA. This CDR3 is built from 12 residues. CDR3 loop: CSAPGRGYGYTF. In nucleotides, the CDR3 is TGCAGCGCCCCAGGGCGAGGCTATGGCTACACCTTC.

The chain recombines TRBV6-6 with TRBJ2-7; possible D gene TRBD1, 6 bases. This CDR3 is 14 amino acids long. CDR1 and CDR2 from the germline V gene are MNHNY and SVGAGI (reference sequence). V lost 6 bases to trimming and J lost 0 bases, with 12 bases between them. DNA of the CDR3: TGTGCCAGCAGCCAGGGGCCCCGCTCCTACGAGCAGTACTTC. It is translated as CASSQGPRSYEQYF.

Of note for this clone: This could be a read error, since a much larger clone is one nucleotide away. The chain combines TRBV13 with TRBJ2-2; D is unresolved. V was shortened by 5 bases and J by 0 bases, with 1 base between the two germline ends. CDR1 is PRHDT and CDR2 is FYEKMQ in the germline V gene (reference sequence). The CDR3 is made up of 12 amino acids. CDR3 DNA: TGTGCCAGCAGCCCGAACACCGGGGAGCTGTTTTTT. As protein: CASSPNTGELFF.

The chain employs TRBV7-9 and TRBJ2-7; the D call may be TRBD1 or TRBD2 (6 bases each). Germline assignment: CDR1 SEHNR and CDR2 FQNEAQ (reference sequence). There are 14 residues in the CDR3. V was pared by 2 bases and J by 3 bases, with 11 bases between. The CDR3 reads CASSLSEGGYEQYF. CDR3 DNA: TGTGCCAGCAGCTTATCTGAGGGGGGCTACGAGCAGTACTTC.

The V call is TRBV5-1, the J call TRBJ1-4; D remains unclear. The CDR3 has 14 amino acids. CDR1 and CDR2 from the germline V gene are SGHRS and YFSETQ. Trimming removed 0 bases at V and 4 bases at J, with 7 bases between. The CDR3 region is CASSLEQYNEKLFF. The DNA for the CDR3 is TGCGCCAGCAGCTTGGAGCAGTATAATGAAAAACTGTTTTTT.

A remark on this clone: In the same sample, other DNA sequences code for this CDR3. The J gene is TRBJ1-1, the V gene TRBV6-5; perhaps TRBD1 as D (5 bases). V shed 6 bases and J shed 4 bases, with 12 bases lying between them. The CDR3 length is 13 residues. The germline CDR1 and CDR2 sequences are MNHEY and SVGAGI. The DNA for the CDR3 is TGTGCCAGCAGCTATGGCGGGGGCACTGAAGCTTTCTTT. Amino acid sequence: CASSYGGGTEAFF.

The J gene is TRBJ2-2, the V gene TRBV6-4; 7 bases fit TRBD1. The CDR3 sequence is 14 residues long. Germline CDR1 and CDR2: MRHNA and SNTAGT. The V gene end was trimmed by 6 bases and the J gene end by 4 bases; junction bases not matched to a gene: 5. CDR3 amino acids: CASSRQGFTGELFF. The CDR3 coding sequence is TGTGCCAGCAGCCGACAGGGTTTCACCGGGGAGCTGTTTTTT.

The chain recombines TRBV19 with TRBJ2-1, with 12 bases that match TRBD2. Germline CDR1 is LNHDA and CDR2 is SQIVND (reference sequence). V lost 3 bases to trimming and J lost 9 bases; unmatched junction nucleotides: 3. The CDR3 length is 14 residues. The CDR3 coding sequence is TGTGCCAGTAGTATGACTAGCGGGAGTAGTGAGCAGTTCTTC. It codes for CASSMTSGSSEQFF.

On this clone: Other DNA sequences from this sample encode an identical CDR3 as well. The chain recombines TRBV19 with TRBJ1-5; no clear D gene. V dropped 0 bases and J dropped 4 bases, with 4 bases sitting between them. CDR1 and CDR2 from the germline V gene are LNHDA and SQIVND (reference sequence). The CDR3 is 13 residues long. This CDR3 reads CASSIDPNQPQHF. DNA of the CDR3: TGTGCCAGTAGTATAGACCCAAATCAGCCCCAGCATTTT.

About this clone: Other DNA sequences in the same sample also yield this CDR3. This chain uses TRBV7-6 with TRBJ2-5, with 7 bases aligning to TRBD2. Per germline, CDR1 SGHVS and CDR2 FNYEAQ. The CDR3 is made up of 14 amino acids. V gave up 2 bases and J gave up 2 bases; unmatched junction bases: 2. The CDR3 coding sequence is TGTGCCAGCAGCTTACTAGCGGAGCAAGAGACCCAGTACTTC. Encoded protein: CASSLLAEQETQYF.

DNA for the CDR3: TGTGCCAGTGGGTCCGGGACAACCGCTCGGGGGGCCGAGCAGTACTTC. Its protein product is CASGSGTTARGAEQYF. The chain has TRBV19 and TRBJ2-7, with D perhaps TRBD2 (7 bases). The ends were cut back, 8 bases at V and 6 bases at J, with 26 bases in the middle. This CDR3 is 16 amino acids long. Germline V gene lookup returns CDR1 LNHDA and CDR2 SQIVND (reference sequence).

The rearrangement links TRBV4-3 to TRBJ2-7; TRBD2 matches 13 bases. The CDR3 is 18 residues long. Per germline, CDR1 LGHNA and CDR2 YSLEER. V gave up 3 bases and J gave up 4 bases; unmatched junction bases: 12. The CDR3 here is CASSHLLAGGPPGYEQYF. The CDR3 coding sequence is TGCGCCAGCAGCCACCTACTAGCGGGAGGGCCGCCGGGTTACGAGCAGTACTTC.

The chain recombines TRBV27 with TRBJ1-4, with 7 bases identical to TRBD1. The V and J ends lost 5 bases and 0 bases, in that order; junction bases with no gene match: 9. Germline V gene data show CDR1 as MNHEY and CDR2 as SMNVEV (reference sequence). The CDR3 sequence is 17 residues long. CDR3 residues: CASSTPRQGATNEKLFF. The DNA of the CDR3 is TGTGCCAGCAGTACCCCTCGACAGGGCGCAACTAATGAAAAACTGTTTTTT.

In its sample, this clone was seen once. This sequence joins TRBV25-1 and TRBJ2-2, with D hard to call. V lost 8 bases and J 6 bases, leaving 25 bases between the germline ends. The CDR3 runs 17 residues. CDR1 and CDR2 from the germline V gene are MGHDK and SYGVNS. The CDR3 is CASRSGVSVGYAGELFF. For the CDR3, the DNA is TGTGCCAGCCGATCTGGGGTTTCGGTTGGGTACGCCGGGGAGCTGTTTTTT.

J is TRBJ2-1 and V is TRBV11-2; 11 bases map to TRBD2. CDR1 and CDR2 (germline): SGHAT, FQNNGV. This CDR3 has 12 residues. Germline trimming cut 5 bases from V and 15 bases from J; bases unmatched to any gene: 6. The CDR3 nucleotides read TGTGCCAGCAGCGCACTAGCGGGAGTTGCGTTCTTC. Amino acid sequence: CASSALAGVAFF.

The V call is TRBV5-1, the J call TRBJ2-7; D possibly matches TRBD1 or TRBD2 (5 bases each). The germline CDR1 and CDR2 sequences are SGHRS and YFSETQ. V lost 1 base to trimming and J lost 0 bases, with 11 bases between them. This CDR3 has 15 amino acids. The CDR3 protein is CASSLSGRSSYEQYF. DNA of the CDR3: TGCGCCAGCAGCTTGTCGGGACGCAGCTCCTACGAGCAGTACTTC.

This clone was seen once. V and J are TRBV9 and TRBJ1-2; D ambiguous. CDR3 length: 16 residues. The V gene lost 6 bases and the J gene lost 4 bases, with 22 bases spanning the gap. Germline-derived CDR1 and CDR2 are SGDLS and YYNGEE. The CDR3 sequence: CASNAVKLTEGYGYTF. The DNA for the CDR3 is TGTGCCAGCAACGCAGTAAAACTAACCGAAGGCTATGGCTACACCTTC. The variable domain in full, completed from reference TRBV9 and TRBJ1-2, reads DSGVTQTPKHLITATGQRVTLRCSPRSGDLSVYWYQQSLDQGLQFLIQYYNGEERAKGNILERFSAQQFPDLHSELNLSSLELGDSALYFCASNAVKLTEGYGYTFGSGTRLTVV.

This chain connects TRBV11-2 to TRBJ2-1; D may be TRBD1 (6 bases). V lost 5 bases to trimming and J lost 3 bases, with 17 bases between them. This CDR3 spans 16 amino acids. Germline V lookup: CDR1 SGHAT, CDR2 FQNNGV. CDR3 in DNA: TGTGCCAGCAGCCCCCTGAGGGGGTTTCTCTACAATGAGCAGTTCTTC. Amino acids: CASSPLRGFLYNEQFF.

A remark on this clone: Other nucleotide sequences from this sample produce the same CDR3. The chain links TRBV9 to TRBJ2-1, with D possibly being TRBD1 (5 bases). The length of the CDR3 is 11 residues. In germline, CDR1 is SGDLS, CDR2 YYNGEE. The V and J ends lost 3 bases and 7 bases respectively, with 5 bases between them. The CDR3 loop is CASSEGNEQFF. DNA for the CDR3: TGTGCCAGCAGCGAGGGGAATGAGCAGTTCTTC.

The chain carries TRBV27 and TRBJ1-1; tentative D call: TRBD1 (5 bases). V was cut by 8 bases and J by 10 bases, with 23 bases left in between. Germline loops: CDR1 MNHEY, CDR2 SMNVEV (reference sequence). The CDR3 has 14 residues. CDR3 sequence: CASSSLGQPLLAFF. The CDR3 nucleotides read TGTGCCAGCTCCTCCTTGGGGCAGCCCTTACTAGCTTTCTTT.

This clone showed up just once. The CDR3 DNA reads TGCGCCAGCAGCTTAGGTTGGGGTCGCTCCTACAATGAGCAGTTCTTC. Its protein product is CASSLGWGRSYNEQFF. The rearrangement joins TRBV5-1 to TRBJ2-1; D unresolved. V shed 2 bases and J shed 0 bases, with 12 bases lying between them. The germline V gene has CDR1 SGHRS and CDR2 YFSETQ. This CDR3 has 16 amino acids.

The genes are TRBV11-2 and TRBJ2-1; tentative D call: TRBD1 (6 bases). V dropped 4 bases and J dropped 4 bases, with 17 bases sitting between them. The CDR3 spans 16 residues. Germline V gene lookup returns CDR1 SGHAT and CDR2 FQNNGV. CDR3 region: CASSYTRLQGYNEQFF. In DNA form, the CDR3 reads TGTGCCAGCAGCTACACTCGGCTGCAGGGGTACAATGAGCAGTTCTTC.

This chain joins TRBV10-3 and TRBJ2-7, with 14 nucleotides matching TRBD2. V shed 2 bases, J shed 3 bases, and the junction held 3 bases outside the gene matches. Germline V CDR1 and CDR2: ENHRY, SYGVKD. CDR3 length: 16 residues. CDR3 DNA: TGTGCCATCAGTGAGGGGGGACTAGCGGGAGTCTACGAGCAGTACTTC. Protein product: CAISEGGLAGVYEQYF.

This sequence joins TRBV4-1 and TRBJ2-3; 8 bases match TRBD2. The CDR3 loop spans 17 amino acids. V shed 1 base and J 4 bases; nucleotides not matched to a gene: 10. CDR1 and CDR2 from the germline V gene are MGHRA and YSYEKL. CDR3 loop: CASSQGILAGVADTQYF. CDR3 sequence (DNA): TGCGCCAGCAGCCAAGGAATTCTAGCGGGTGTGGCAGATACGCAGTATTTT.

The V gene is TRBV27, the J gene TRBJ1-2; D is ambiguous. CDR1 and CDR2 (germline): MNHEY, SMNVEV (reference sequence). This CDR3 has 13 amino acids. V gave up 5 bases and J gave up 1 base, with 8 bases separating them. The CDR3, as DNA: TGTGCCAGCAGTCGGACGATTAACTATGGCTACACCTTC. It is translated as CASSRTINYGYTF.